The rows below give T cell receptor beta chains drawn from one sample of a study of a mutant IDH1 vaccine in newly diagnosed glioma. This table comes from immunoSEQ multiplex PCR, and its TCRdb copy is limited to in-frame clones, with some not included. There are 35,000 to 50,000 clones in the sample; 80% to 95% occur only once, and approximately 2.5% lies in the top ten. For these receptors, no antigen is known. The sequencing used PBMCs, collected from a glioma patient whose treatment included an IDH1 peptide vaccine. The source of these receptors is a man aged 50 to 60 with glioma. The CDR3 runs from the conserved cysteine through the conserved F or W. The order of the fields is J gene, D gene, clone size, V gene, CDR3 DNA, CDR3 protein. The D gene is left open where the match is weak. The listing skips clone size in some rows; elsewhere it reads once, few, many or a size class.

j_call: TRBJ2-7
d_call: -
clone_size: -
v_call: TRBV11-2
cdr3_nt: TGTGCCAGCAGCTCCTGGGGGACGAGTTCCATCTACGAGCAGTACTTC
cdr3_aa: CASSSWGTSSIYEQYF

j_call: TRBJ1-2
d_call: TRBD1
clone_size: -
v_call: TRBV27
cdr3_nt: TGTGCCAGCAGGGCTCCGGGGACAGGGCCGCGCTACACCTTC
cdr3_aa: CASRAPGTGPRYTF

j_call: TRBJ2-2
d_call: -
clone_size: -
v_call: TRBV7-9
cdr3_nt: TGTGCCAGCAGCTTATATATGGGAAAAACCGGGGAGCTGTTTTTT
cdr3_aa: CASSLYMGKTGELFF

j_call: TRBJ1-1
d_call: -
clone_size: -
v_call: TRBV5-4
cdr3_nt: TGTGCCAGCAGCTCTGCGGGGGAAGCTTTCTTT
cdr3_aa: CASSSAGEAFF

j_call: TRBJ1-6
d_call: TRBD1
clone_size: -
v_call: TRBV7-2
cdr3_nt: TGTGCCAGCAGCTCGACAGGGAAGAGGTCACCCCTCCACTTT
cdr3_aa: CASSSTGKRSPLHF

j_call: TRBJ2-7
d_call: TRBD1
clone_size: -
v_call: TRBV19
cdr3_nt: TGTGCCAGTAGTATCAGACAGGGGCCCTACGAGCAGTACTTC
cdr3_aa: CASSIRQGPYEQYF

j_call: TRBJ1-6
d_call: -
clone_size: -
v_call: TRBV9
cdr3_nt: TGTGCCAGCAGCGACGGCGGCTATAATTCACCCCTCCACTTT
cdr3_aa: CASSDGGYNSPLHF

j_call: TRBJ1-3
d_call: -
clone_size: -
v_call: TRBV7-2
cdr3_nt: TGTGCCAGCAGCATAGGGGGGTCCCTCTCTGGAAACACCATATATTTT
cdr3_aa: CASSIGGSLSGNTIYF

j_call: TRBJ1-6
d_call: TRBD1
clone_size: -
v_call: TRBV5-6
cdr3_nt: TGTGCCAGCAGCTATACTGGGACAGTTAATTCACCCCTCCACTTT
cdr3_aa: CASSYTGTVNSPLHF

j_call: TRBJ2-7
d_call: -
clone_size: once
v_call: TRBV7-6
cdr3_nt: TGTGCCAGCAGCCCACGGGGGCAGTTGTACGAGCAGTACTTC
cdr3_aa: CASSPRGQLYEQYF

j_call: TRBJ1-2
d_call: TRBD1
clone_size: -
v_call: TRBV28
cdr3_nt: TGTGCCAGCAGGCCCCCGGGGACAGGGATTACAGCCCGACATGGCTACACCTTC
cdr3_aa: CASRPPGTGITARHGYTF

j_call: TRBJ2-2
d_call: TRBD2
clone_size: -
v_call: TRBV11-2
cdr3_nt: TGTGCCAGCAGCTTTCGGTCCAGGATCACTAGCGGGAGAACCGGGGAGCTGTTTTTT
cdr3_aa: CASSFRSRITSGRTGELFF

j_call: TRBJ2-1
d_call: TRBD2
clone_size: once
v_call: TRBV7-9
cdr3_nt: TGTGCCAGCAGGACTAGCGGGAGTCCCAATGAGCAGTTCTTC
cdr3_aa: CASRTSGSPNEQFF

j_call: TRBJ2-2
d_call: -
clone_size: -
v_call: TRBV18
cdr3_nt: TGTGCCAGCTCACCACCACCTCAGAACACCGGGGAGCTGTTTTTT
cdr3_aa: CASSPPPQNTGELFF

j_call: TRBJ2-3
d_call: -
clone_size: -
v_call: TRBV7-9
cdr3_nt: TGTGCCAGCAGCCCGGTCCTCGGAGGAGATACGCAGTATTTT
cdr3_aa: CASSPVLGGDTQYF

j_call: TRBJ2-1
d_call: -
clone_size: -
v_call: TRBV7-9
cdr3_nt: TGTGCCAGCAGCTCCAGCGGTCCCTCCTACAATGAGCAGTTCTTC
cdr3_aa: CASSSSGPSYNEQFF

j_call: TRBJ2-5
d_call: -
clone_size: -
v_call: TRBV30
cdr3_nt: TGTGCCTGGACCCTAGGTGGGCCCCAGTACTTC
cdr3_aa: CAWTLGGPQYF

j_call: TRBJ1-1
d_call: TRBD1
clone_size: -
v_call: TRBV5-1
cdr3_nt: TGCGCCAGCAGGGAACAGGGGTTCACTGAAGCTTTCTTT
cdr3_aa: CASREQGFTEAFF

j_call: TRBJ1-2
d_call: -
clone_size: -
v_call: TRBV5-5
cdr3_nt: TGTGCCAGCAGCTCCAGAACAGGATTTAACTATGGCTACACCTTC
cdr3_aa: CASSSRTGFNYGYTF

j_call: TRBJ2-4
d_call: -
clone_size: -
v_call: TRBV27
cdr3_nt: TGTGCCAGCAAATCTTCAGGGCCATCAAACATTCAGTACTTC
cdr3_aa: CASKSSGPSNIQYF

j_call: TRBJ2-7
d_call: TRBD1
clone_size: -
v_call: TRBV19
cdr3_nt: TGTGCCAGTAGGAGTACCGGGACAGGACGTCGCGGCGAGCAGTACTTC
cdr3_aa: CASRSTGTGRRGEQYF

j_call: TRBJ1-3
d_call: TRBD1
clone_size: -
v_call: TRBV6-5
cdr3_nt: TGTGCCAGCAGTTACAAGGGACAGCCCTCTGGAAACACCATATATTTT
cdr3_aa: CASSYKGQPSGNTIYF

j_call: TRBJ2-7
d_call: -
clone_size: -
v_call: TRBV6-4
cdr3_nt: TGTGCCAGCACGGGAGTAGGAGCAGCCCACGAGCAGTACTTC
cdr3_aa: CASTGVGAAHEQYF

j_call: TRBJ1-2
d_call: -
clone_size: -
v_call: TRBV15
cdr3_nt: TGTGCCACGACGAGCGGGTATGGCTACACCTTC
cdr3_aa: CATTSGYGYTF

j_call: TRBJ1-2
d_call: -
clone_size: -
v_call: TRBV2
cdr3_nt: TGTGCCAGCAGTGATGGGCCAAACTATGGCTACACCTTC
cdr3_aa: CASSDGPNYGYTF

j_call: TRBJ2-1
d_call: -
clone_size: -
v_call: TRBV7-2
cdr3_nt: TGTGCCAGCAGCAGCTTACCCACCTCCTACAATGAGCAGTTCTTC
cdr3_aa: CASSSLPTSYNEQFF

j_call: TRBJ1-1
d_call: TRBD1
clone_size: -
v_call: TRBV6-1
cdr3_nt: TGTGCCAGCATCTTTGGACAGGGGTCTGAAGCTTTCTTT
cdr3_aa: CASIFGQGSEAFF

j_call: TRBJ2-5
d_call: -
clone_size: -
v_call: TRBV7-2
cdr3_nt: TGTGCCAGCAGCCTCCGGACTAGGGGGGAGACCCAGTACTTC
cdr3_aa: CASSLRTRGETQYF

j_call: TRBJ1-1
d_call: -
clone_size: -
v_call: TRBV5-1
cdr3_nt: TGCGCCAGCAGCTTGGCCATGGGCCCGACCCTTAACACTGAAGCTTTCTTT
cdr3_aa: CASSLAMGPTLNTEAFF

j_call: TRBJ1-4
d_call: -
clone_size: -
v_call: TRBV6-1
cdr3_nt: TGTGCCAGCAGTTCTGACAGGACCTTTAATGAAAAACTGTTTTTT
cdr3_aa: CASSSDRTFNEKLFF

j_call: TRBJ2-1
d_call: -
clone_size: once
v_call: TRBV7-2
cdr3_nt: TGTGCCAGCAGCTTAAGTCCGATGTTAACCTACAATGAGCAGTTCTTC
cdr3_aa: CASSLSPMLTYNEQFF

j_call: TRBJ1-5
d_call: -
clone_size: -
v_call: TRBV28
cdr3_nt: TGTGCCAGCAGCCCCGACAGTAATCAGCCCCAGCATTTT
cdr3_aa: CASSPDSNQPQHF

j_call: TRBJ1-1
d_call: -
clone_size: -
v_call: TRBV2
cdr3_nt: TGTGCCAGCAGTGAATTCTCAGGGCCGAACACTGAAGCTTTCTTT
cdr3_aa: CASSEFSGPNTEAFF

j_call: TRBJ1-2
d_call: -
clone_size: -
v_call: TRBV27
cdr3_nt: TGTGCCAGCAGTTTTTCTGGGGGCGGGTATGGCTACACCTTC
cdr3_aa: CASSFSGGGYGYTF

j_call: TRBJ1-5
d_call: -
clone_size: few
v_call: TRBV30
cdr3_nt: TGTGCCTGGAATCGGGGGGACCAGCCCCAGCATTTT
cdr3_aa: CAWNRGDQPQHF

j_call: TRBJ1-6
d_call: -
clone_size: -
v_call: TRBV5-1
cdr3_nt: TGCGCCAGCAGCTTGGAGGGAGGGAATAATTCACCCCTCCACTTT
cdr3_aa: CASSLEGGNNSPLHF

j_call: TRBJ2-7
d_call: -
clone_size: -
v_call: TRBV18
cdr3_nt: TGTGCCAGCTCAGGGAACAGGAACTCCTACGAGCAGTACTTC
cdr3_aa: CASSGNRNSYEQYF

j_call: TRBJ1-1
d_call: TRBD1
clone_size: -
v_call: TRBV6-6
cdr3_nt: TGTGCCAGCAGGAGGGGGCCGGTGAACACTGAAGCTTTCTTT
cdr3_aa: CASRRGPVNTEAFF

j_call: TRBJ2-2
d_call: -
clone_size: -
v_call: TRBV27
cdr3_nt: TGTGCCAGCAGTTTGTACGTTACCGGGGAGCTGTTTTTT
cdr3_aa: CASSLYVTGELFF

j_call: TRBJ1-1
d_call: -
clone_size: few
v_call: TRBV28
cdr3_nt: TGTGCCAGCAAACCCGTCAGGGACACTGAAGCTTTCTTT
cdr3_aa: CASKPVRDTEAFF

j_call: TRBJ2-1
d_call: TRBD2
clone_size: once
v_call: TRBV2
cdr3_nt: TGTGCCAGCCCTAGGGGGACTAGCCCGAATGAGCAGTTCTTC
cdr3_aa: CASPRGTSPNEQFF

j_call: TRBJ2-7
d_call: -
clone_size: -
v_call: TRBV7-9
cdr3_nt: TGTGCCAGCAGCCGGGGACTCCAGAGCTCCTACGAGCAGTACTTC
cdr3_aa: CASSRGLQSSYEQYF

j_call: TRBJ2-7
d_call: -
clone_size: once
v_call: TRBV5-6
cdr3_nt: TGTGCCAGCAGCTTGGGCTACGAGCAGTACTTC
cdr3_aa: CASSLGYEQYF

j_call: TRBJ2-5
d_call: TRBD2
clone_size: -
v_call: TRBV5-6
cdr3_nt: TGTGCCAGCAGTTCGGTAGGACTAGCAAACCACCAAGAGACCCAGTACTTC
cdr3_aa: CASSSVGLANHQETQYF

j_call: TRBJ1-4
d_call: -
clone_size: -
v_call: TRBV10-2
cdr3_nt: TGCGCCAGCAGGCCGGGGGCAACTAATGAAAAACTGTTTTTT
cdr3_aa: CASRPGATNEKLFF

j_call: TRBJ2-3
d_call: TRBD2
clone_size: -
v_call: TRBV6-6
cdr3_nt: TGTGCCAGCAGTTACTCGCAGCGGGGGGGCGGGGATACGCAGTATTTT
cdr3_aa: CASSYSQRGGGDTQYF

j_call: TRBJ2-3
d_call: -
clone_size: -
v_call: TRBV28
cdr3_nt: TGTGCCAGCAGTTTATGGGCAGGGGAGCGCACAGATACGCAGTATTTT
cdr3_aa: CASSLWAGERTDTQYF

j_call: TRBJ1-5
d_call: -
clone_size: -
v_call: TRBV10-3
cdr3_nt: TGTGCCATCAGTGAGGGCCGGAATAGCAATCAGCCCCAGCATTTT
cdr3_aa: CAISEGRNSNQPQHF

j_call: TRBJ2-7
d_call: -
clone_size: -
v_call: TRBV6-5
cdr3_nt: TGTGCCAGCAGTAAACGGACATCCTACGAGCAGTACTTC
cdr3_aa: CASSKRTSYEQYF

j_call: TRBJ2-1
d_call: TRBD1
clone_size: -
v_call: TRBV7-8
cdr3_nt: TGTGCCAGCAGCCCCCAGGACAGGGGTAATACCTACAATGAGCAGTTCTTC
cdr3_aa: CASSPQDRGNTYNEQFF

j_call: TRBJ2-2
d_call: -
clone_size: -
v_call: TRBV19
cdr3_nt: TGTGCCAGTAACGGACATAAGGGCACCGGGGAGCTGTTTTTT
cdr3_aa: CASNGHKGTGELFF

j_call: TRBJ1-1
d_call: -
clone_size: -
v_call: TRBV25-1
cdr3_nt: TGTGCCAGCAGTGAATTACCGAACACTGAAGCTTTCTTT
cdr3_aa: CASSELPNTEAFF

j_call: TRBJ1-1
d_call: -
clone_size: -
v_call: TRBV7-9
cdr3_nt: TGTGCCAGCAGCTTAGAGTCCAGGAACACTGAAGCTTTCTTT
cdr3_aa: CASSLESRNTEAFF

j_call: TRBJ2-7
d_call: TRBD2
clone_size: -
v_call: TRBV6-1
cdr3_nt: TGTGCCAGCAGGACCCCAGCGGGGGCGGCCTACGAGCAGTACTTC
cdr3_aa: CASRTPAGAAYEQYF

j_call: TRBJ1-2
d_call: -
clone_size: -
v_call: TRBV14
cdr3_nt: TGTGCCAGCAGCCAACTGGTTTCGTCCGGCTACACCTTC
cdr3_aa: CASSQLVSSGYTF